This T cell receptor beta chain was sequenced during a study of regulatory T cells in long-lasting Graves disease. V shed 6 bases, J shed 0 bases, and the junction held 6 bases outside the gene matches. The germline gives CDR1 MDHEN, CDR2 SYDVKM. The CDR3 covers 15 residues. This clonotype was detected a few times. With iRepertoire HTBI primers and Arm-PCR of CDR3 regions, TCR beta libraries were built. TCRdb processed the multiplex PCR reads anew with MiXCR; each CDR3 protein has one entry. The sample yields about 560,000 distinct CDR3 sequences, around 15% seen once. The time point: newly diagnosed GD, antithyroid drugs for less than 3 months. Extracted RNA from PBMCs served as the source of the TCR library. The diagnosis of Graves' disease used American Thyroid Association guidelines. These data were likewise used in another study, on T cells in Graves' hyperthyroidism and ophthalmopathy. From that paper: Orbital computed tomography, thyroid ultrasound, serum thyroxine and TRAb, and clinical symptoms together informed the diagnoses.

The sequences come from peripheral blood mononuclear cells (PBMCs), collected at new diagnosis, from a patient treated with antithyroid drugs. This chain uses TRBV28 with TRBJ1-1, with TRBD1 matching over 8 bases. The sequence derives from a man between 18 and 35 years old with Graves disease. CDR3 protein: CASSLRGLVNTEAFF. Here the CDR3 DNA reads TGTGCCAGCAGCCTCAGGGGGCTTGTGAACACTGAAGCTTTCTTT.